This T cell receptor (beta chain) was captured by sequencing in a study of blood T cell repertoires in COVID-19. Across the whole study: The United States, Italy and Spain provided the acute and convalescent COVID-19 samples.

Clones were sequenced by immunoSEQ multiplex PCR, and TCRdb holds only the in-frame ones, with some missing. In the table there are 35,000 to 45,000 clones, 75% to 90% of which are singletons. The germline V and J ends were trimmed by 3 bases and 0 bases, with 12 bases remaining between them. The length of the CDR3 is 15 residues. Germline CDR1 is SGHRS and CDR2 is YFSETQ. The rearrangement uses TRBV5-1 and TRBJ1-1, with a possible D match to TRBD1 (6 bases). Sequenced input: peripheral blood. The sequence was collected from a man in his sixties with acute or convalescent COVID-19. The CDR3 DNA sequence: TGCGCCAGCAGCTGGGGAGGGGGGATGAACACTGAAGCTTTCTTT. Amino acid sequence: CASSWGGGMNTEAFF.